One and the same sample provided the 7 T cell receptor beta chains below, sequenced in a study of T cells in Graves' hyperthyroidism and ophthalmopathy. Amplified TCR beta CDR3 regions derived from RNA transcripts. HTBI primers drove first-round RT-PCR of the TCR CDR3. TCRdb ran MiXCR on the multiplex PCR reads and lists one entry per CDR3 protein. Here the sample spans about 210,000 distinct CDR3 sequences, about a sixth being singletons. Sample: blood. These receptors all stem from a man aged 40-55 years with Graves' hyperthyroidism.

This clonotype was found many times. The CDR3 protein is CASSFRRISLFEQYF. DNA for the CDR3: TGTGCCAGCAGTTTTAGAAGGATCTCCCTCTTCGAGCAGTACTTC. The rearrangement links TRBV28 to TRBJ2-7, with unresolved D. Germline values: CDR1 MDHEN, CDR2 SYDVKM. Trimming took 3 bases from V and 6 from J, leaving 18 bases between them. CDR3 size: 15 residues.

This clonotype appeared many times. The chain combines TRBV6-2 or TRBV6-3 with TRBJ2-2, with D perhaps matching TRBD2 (6 bases). V lost 6 bases and J 7 bases, leaving 24 bases between the germline ends. Germline values: CDR1 MNHEY, CDR2 SVGEGT. The CDR3 totals 17 residues. The CDR3 loop is CASSSLRVAGRVGELFF. In nucleotides, the CDR3 is TGTGCCAGCAGCTCATTACGGGTTGCGGGAAGAGTCGGGGAGCTGTTTTTT.

This clonotype appeared many times. In DNA form, the CDR3 reads TGTGCCAGCAGCTTAAGAGCAGTGAGAGGAAACACCATATATTTT. Translation: CASSLRAVRGNTIYF. V and J are TRBV7-2 and TRBJ1-3; the D is unclear. CDR3 size: 15 residues. Trimming took 2 bases from V and 4 from J, leaving 12 bases between them. In germline, CDR1 is SGHTA, CDR2 FQGNSA.

This clonotype was detected many times. The rearrangement links TRBV20-1 to TRBJ2-5; 11 nucleotides line up with TRBD2. The ends lost 5 bases at V and 5 bases at J; junction bases unmatched: 4. CDR1 DFQATT and CDR2 SNEGSKA come from the germline V gene (reference sequence). CDR3 length equals 13 residues. CDR3 sequence (DNA): TGCAGTGCTCCGACTAGCGGGGATGAGACCCAGTACTTC. Its translation is CSAPTSGDETQYF.

This clonotype was found many times. The V call is TRBV18, the J call TRBJ2-7; D is perhaps TRBD2 (6 bases). This CDR3 contains 12 residues. The ends were cut back, 4 bases at V and 5 bases at J, with 9 bases in the middle. The germline V gene encodes CDR1 KGHSH and CDR2 LQKENI. The CDR3 coding sequence is TGTGCCAGCTCACGGGGGGAGGACGAGCAGTACTTC. It is translated as CASSRGEDEQYF.

This clonotype was recorded many times. This chain links TRBV28 with TRBJ2-3; D not certain. Germline values: CDR1 MDHEN, CDR2 SYDVKM. The CDR3 extends over 14 amino acids. The V end was cut by 5 bases, the J end by 2 bases, with 11 bases between. The CDR3 loop is CASSPGGYTDTQYF. DNA of the CDR3: TGTGCCAGCAGTCCCGGCGGTTACACAGATACGCAGTATTTT.

This clonotype was found a few times. The chain is built from TRBV11-3 and TRBJ2-2, with 8 bases identical to TRBD1. The CDR3 extends over 17 amino acids. Germline values: CDR1 SGHNT, CDR2 YENEEA. V lost 3 bases, J lost 2 bases, and 8 bases stayed unmatched. The CDR3 spells CASSFGRTGINTGELFF. The CDR3 DNA is TGTGCCAGCAGCTTCGGGCGGACAGGGATAAACACCGGGGAGCTGTTTTTT.